The present entry profiles one TCR beta chain with its context. This specimen comes from a study of blood T cell repertoires in COVID-19. As for the study in general: COVID-19 samples from acute and convalescent phases originated in the United States, Italy and Spain. T cells, B-cell-depleted T cells, or PBMCs provided the cDNA or gDNA that served as material.

Germline-derived CDR1 and CDR2 are SGHNT and YYREEE (reference sequence). J was trimmed by 10 bases and V by 0 bases; bases with no gene match: 5. This CDR3 comprises 15 residues. Study processing details: From reference gene primer amplification, estimates of nucleated cell counts were derived. TCRdb's copy holds only in-frame clones and misses some; the assay was immunoSEQ multiplex PCR. V, J and clone size derive from that table, while D and trimming were established from the DNA sequence. Of 150,000 or so clones in the sample, around 86% were seen once. The V and J genes are TRBV5-4 and TRBJ2-1; 12 bases are shared with TRBD2. The TCR sequence derives from a man older than 75 with acute or convalescent COVID-19. Input material: peripheral blood. The CDR3 DNA reads as TGTGCCAGCAGCTTGGAGACTAGCGGGGGTTTAGAGCAGTTCTTC. Translated: CASSLETSGGLEQFF.